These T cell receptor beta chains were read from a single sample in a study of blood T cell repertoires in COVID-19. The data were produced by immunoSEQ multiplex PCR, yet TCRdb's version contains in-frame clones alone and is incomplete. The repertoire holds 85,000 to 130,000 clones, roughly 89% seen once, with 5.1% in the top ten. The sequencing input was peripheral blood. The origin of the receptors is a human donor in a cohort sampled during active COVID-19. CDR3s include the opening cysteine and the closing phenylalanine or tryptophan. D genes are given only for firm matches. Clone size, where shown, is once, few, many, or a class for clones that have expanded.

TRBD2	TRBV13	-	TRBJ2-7	CASSLVRPSGPYEQYF	TGTGCCAGCAGCTTAGTCAGGCCTAGCGGTCCTTACGAGCAGTACTTC
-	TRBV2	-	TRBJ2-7	CASSEGSDLSEQYF	TGTGCCAGCAGTGAGGGCTCCGATCTAAGCGAGCAGTACTTC
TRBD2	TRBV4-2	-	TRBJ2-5	CASSQEIAGQTQYF	TGTGCCAGCAGCCAAGAGATAGCGGGGCAGACCCAGTACTTC
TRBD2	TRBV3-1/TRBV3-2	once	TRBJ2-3	CASSIEGLAGDTQYF	TGTGCCAGCAGCATCGAAGGACTAGCGGGAGATACGCAGTATTTT
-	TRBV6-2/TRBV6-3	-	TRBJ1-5	CASSYRQGGQPQHF	TGTGCCAGCAGTTACCGGCAGGGAGGGCAGCCCCAGCATTTT
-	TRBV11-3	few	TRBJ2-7	CASSLDNWSGFSYEQYF	TGTGCCAGCAGCTTGGATAACTGGTCAGGGTTTTCCTACGAGCAGTACTTC
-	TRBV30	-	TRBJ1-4	CAWSVGGLATNEKLFF	TGTGCCTGGAGTGTAGGTGGACTTGCAACTAATGAAAAACTGTTTTTT
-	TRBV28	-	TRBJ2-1	CASHSGSSYNEQFF	TGTGCCAGCCATAGCGGAAGCTCCTACAATGAGCAGTTCTTC
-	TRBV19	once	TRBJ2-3	CASSPTASTDTQYF	TGTGCCAGTAGTCCGACAGCTAGCACAGATACGCAGTATTTT
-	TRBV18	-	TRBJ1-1	CASSPSRSNEAFF	TGTGCCAGCTCACCAAGCCGGTCTAACGAAGCTTTCTTT
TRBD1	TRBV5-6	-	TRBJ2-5	CASSLLRTGRETQYF	TGTGCCAGCAGCTTGCTACGGACAGGGAGGGAGACCCAGTACTTC
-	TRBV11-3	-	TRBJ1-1	CASSSPRAGLNTEAFF	TGTGCCAGCAGCTCCCCTCGAGCGGGGCTGAACACTGAAGCTTTCTTT
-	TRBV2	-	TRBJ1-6	CASGRLPYNSPLHF	TGTGCCAGCGGGAGGCTCCCCTATAATTCACCCCTCCACTTT
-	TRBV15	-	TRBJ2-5	CATSRTYEETQYF	TGTGCCACCAGCAGGACTTACGAAGAGACCCAGTACTTC
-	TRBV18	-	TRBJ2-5	CASSPLQGVGGETQYF	TGTGCCAGCTCACCTTTACAGGGAGTAGGGGGAGAGACCCAGTACTTC
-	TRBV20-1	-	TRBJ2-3	CSAKHTDTQYF	TGCAGTGCTAAGCACACAGATACGCAGTATTTT
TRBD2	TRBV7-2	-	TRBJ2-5	CASSLTSGQETQYF	TGTGCCAGCAGTCTCACTAGCGGCCAAGAGACCCAGTACTTC
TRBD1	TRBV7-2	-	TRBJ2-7	CASRGTFYRGNEQYF	TGTGCCAGCAGAGGAACCTTCTACAGGGGCAACGAGCAGTACTTC
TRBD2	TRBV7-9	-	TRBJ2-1	CASRELTSGRRNEQFF	TGTGCCAGCAGAGAGCTAACTAGCGGCAGGCGCAATGAGCAGTTCTTC
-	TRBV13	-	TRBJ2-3	CASSPVGQGKTDTQYF	TGTGCCAGCAGCCCCGTCGGGCAGGGTAAGACAGATACGCAGTATTTT
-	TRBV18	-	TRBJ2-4	CASSPRDIKNIQYF	TGTGCCAGCTCACCTCGGGACATAAAAAACATTCAGTACTTC
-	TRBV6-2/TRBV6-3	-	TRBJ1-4	CASSFLQSFGNEKLFF	TGTGCCAGCAGTTTTCTCCAATCGTTCGGGAATGAAAAACTGTTTTTT
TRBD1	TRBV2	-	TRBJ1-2	CAGGQGPNYGYTF	TGTGCCGGGGGACAGGGACCGAACTATGGCTACACCTTC
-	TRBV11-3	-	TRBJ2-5	CASSLVGEETQYF	TGTGCCAGCAGCTTAGTAGGGGAAGAGACCCAGTACTTC
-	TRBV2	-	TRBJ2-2	CASMPGTGELFF	TGTGCCAGCATGCCGGGCACCGGGGAGCTGTTTTTT
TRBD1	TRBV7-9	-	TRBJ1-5	CASSLSGGGVSNQPQHF	TGTGCCAGCAGCTTATCGGGAGGGGGCGTGAGCAATCAGCCCCAGCATTTT
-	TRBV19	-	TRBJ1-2	CASSTGHLLPYGYTF	TGTGCCAGTAGTACGGGACATCTGCTCCCCTATGGCTACACCTTC
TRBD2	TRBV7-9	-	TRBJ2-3	CASSLGGRASGRQDTQYF	TGTGCCAGCAGCTTGGGCGGGAGGGCCTCTGGTCGACAAGATACGCAGTATTTT
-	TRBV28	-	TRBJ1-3	CASSPGSGLGNTIYF	TGTGCCAGCAGCCCCGGGTCTGGGTTGGGAAACACCATATATTTT
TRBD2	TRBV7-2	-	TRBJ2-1	CASSLGGGGIEQFF	TGTGCCAGCAGCTTAGGCGGGGGTGGTATTGAGCAGTTCTTC
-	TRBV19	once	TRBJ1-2	CASSIAENYGYTF	TGTGCCAGTAGTATTGCGGAAAACTATGGCTACACCTTC
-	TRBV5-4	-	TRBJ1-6	CASSSQLQPLHF	TGTGCCAGCAGCTCCCAACTCCAACCCCTCCACTTT
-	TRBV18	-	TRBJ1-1	CASSSGVEGTEAFF	TGTGCCAGCTCAAGCGGGGTCGAGGGGACTGAAGCTTTCTTT
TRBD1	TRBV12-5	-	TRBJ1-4	CASGSGQGPNEKLFF	TGTGCTAGTGGTTCAGGACAGGGTCCTAATGAAAAACTGTTTTTT
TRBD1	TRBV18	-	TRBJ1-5	CASSGTGDQPQHF	TGTGCCAGCTCCGGGACAGGGGATCAGCCCCAGCATTTT
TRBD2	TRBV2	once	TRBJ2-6	CASTSLGGAGANVLTF	TGTGCCAGCACCTCCCTCGGGGGGGCTGGGGCCAACGTCCTGACTTTC
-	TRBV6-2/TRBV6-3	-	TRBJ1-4	CASSYSTGGVDEKLFF	TGTGCCAGCAGTTACTCGACGGGAGGCGTTGATGAAAAACTGTTTTTT
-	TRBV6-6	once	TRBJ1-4	CASSYGQGMEKLFF	TGTGCCAGCAGTTACGGGCAGGGGATGGAAAAACTGTTTTTT
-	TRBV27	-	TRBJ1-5	CASSSQRGGSPAQHF	TGTGCCAGCAGCTCCCAGCGGGGAGGCTCCCCAGCCCAGCATTTT
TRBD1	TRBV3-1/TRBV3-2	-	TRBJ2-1	CASSQPLTYAGTGIYNEQFF	TGTGCCAGCAGCCAGCCCCTGACCTACGCCGGGACAGGGATATACAATGAGCAGTTCTTC
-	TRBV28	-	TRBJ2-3	CASGGTGFGSTDTQYF	TGTGCCAGCGGCGGTACCGGGTTTGGCAGCACAGATACGCAGTATTTT
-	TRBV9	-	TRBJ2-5	CASSVDEGLAFQETQYF	TGTGCCAGCAGCGTAGATGAGGGCTTGGCATTCCAAGAGACCCAGTACTTC
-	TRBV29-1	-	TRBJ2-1	CSVWTGGVYNEQFF	TGCAGCGTTTGGACTGGCGGCGTCTACAATGAGCAGTTCTTC
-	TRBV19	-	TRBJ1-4	CASSRIPGVGNEKLFF	TGTGCCAGTAGTAGGATCCCGGGGGTCGGCAATGAAAAACTGTTTTTT
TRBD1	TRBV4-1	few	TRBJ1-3	CASSKGQNTGNTIYF	TGCGCCAGCAGCAAGGGACAGAATACTGGAAACACCATATATTTT
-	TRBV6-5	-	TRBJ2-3	CASKEGLAQYF	TGTGCCAGCAAGGAGGGGCTCGCGCAGTATTTT
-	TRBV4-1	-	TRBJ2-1	CASSRRLEDNEQFF	TGCGCCAGCAGCCGCCGACTAGAGGACAATGAGCAGTTCTTC